The T cell receptor (beta chain) described here comes from a study of human T cells and chemical hapten exposure. Overall study results and limits: Counts of expanded TCRs at PT1 were positively correlated with patch test score. Unchanged with DPC sensitization were TCRs above 1 in 1000 frequency.

To note about this clonotype: Its antigen is still unknown.

The time point denotes: patch test 1, 2 weeks after DPC sensitization. Treatment in this sample: therapeutic diphenylcyclopropenone sensitization with weekly scalp DPC. Investigators collected blood before applying each patch test. The CDR3 runs to 15 residues. Trimming cost V 4 bases and J 1 base, with 11 bases left between them. Germline CDR1 MNHEY, CDR2 SVGEGT. Each cDNA molecule in the library carried unique molecular identifiers. A single record per CDR3 protein comes from TCRdb applying MiXCR to the RACE reads. This sample carries tens of thousands of distinct CDR3 sequences, about an eighth of them seen once, and the ten largest clones take 3% to 4%.

The sample consisted of whole blood, taken in connection with sensitization to the hapten diphenylcyclopropenone (DPC). The clonotype was recovered from a woman aged 60-75 years with alopecia areata. Some clones in this sample may be carry-over from other donors' samples. The J gene is TRBJ2-1, the V gene TRBV6-2 or TRBV6-3, with D unresolved. CDR3 sequence reads: CASSFDTPSYNEQFF. CDR3 sequence (DNA): TGTGCCAGCAGTTTCGATACACCTTCCTACAATGAGCAGTTCTTC.